What follows are 2 T cell receptor beta chains derived from one specimen sequenced in a study of regulatory T cells in long-lasting Graves disease. The TCR beta library used iRepertoire HTBI primers with Arm-PCR amplification of CDR3. MiXCR was run by TCRdb on the multiplex PCR reads, yielding one entry per CDR3 protein. The repertoire has around 250,000 distinct CDR3 sequences, around a sixth of them found once; the top ten carry about 15%. As for time point: newly diagnosed GD, antithyroid drugs for less than 3 months. Isolated PBMC RNA provided the starting material for the TCR library. In addition, the sample was reused for a study of T cells in Graves' hyperthyroidism and ophthalmopathy.

Material: peripheral blood mononuclear cells (PBMCs), obtained at new diagnosis, from a patient treated with antithyroid drugs. These receptors were obtained from a woman in her 30s with Graves disease.

This clonotype was recorded many times. The chain links TRBV2 to TRBJ2-1, with 7 bases that match TRBD2. The germline V gene encodes CDR1 SNHLY and CDR2 FYNNEI. The V segment lost 8 bases and the J segment 1 base; nucleotides outside the gene matches: 2. CDR3 length: 13 amino acids. CDR3 in amino acids: CASWRGSYNEQFF. In nucleotides, the CDR3 is TGTGCCAGCTGGCGGGGGTCCTACAATGAGCAGTTCTTC.

This clonotype has a count of ten or more. The chain carries TRBV28 and TRBJ2-5; no clear D. Trimming stripped 2 bases from V and 1 base from J, with 5 bases between. The CDR3 has 13 residues. Germline lookup yields CDR1 MDHEN and CDR2 SYDVKM. The CDR3 DNA reads as TGTGCCAGCAGTTTAGTCAGCCAAGAGACCCAGTACTTC. This encodes CASSLVSQETQYF.